This passage covers 24 T cell receptor beta chains from one sample sequenced in a study of cytomegalovirus exposure and HLA in healthy donors. The PCR employed 60 Vbeta primers together with 13 Jbeta primers. Sequencing was performed with immunoSEQ multiplex PCR; in TCRdb, only in-frame clones are kept and a portion is missing. The repertoire has approximately 170,000 clones, approximately 88% of them found once; the top ten carry approximately 1.2%. The sample was PBMCs. The receptors here all came from a boy aged 2 to 9 in good health and CMV-seronegative.

V is TRBV19 and J is TRBJ2-1; 8 bases are shared with TRBD2. This CDR3 is built from 15 residues. With V trimmed by 4 bases and J by 9 bases, 11 bases remained unmatched. Germline V gene lookup returns CDR1 LNHDA and CDR2 SQIVND (reference sequence). In DNA, the CDR3 is TGTGCCAGTAGTAATATCGGGAGGGCCAGTCCTGAGCAGTTCTTC. It yields the protein CASSNIGRASPEQFF.

About this clone: The sample carries other DNA sequences with the same CDR3. J is TRBJ1-5 and V is TRBV19, with 11 positions matching TRBD1. CDR1 is LNHDA, CDR2 SQIVND, per germline (reference sequence). V gave up 4 bases and J gave up 7 bases; unmatched junction bases: 6. The CDR3 length is 15 residues. The CDR3 nucleotides read TGTGCCAGTAGTACCGGGACAGGGGGTGGCCAGCCCCAGCATTTT. Amino acids: CASSTGTGGGQPQHF.

The chain combines TRBV10-3 with TRBJ2-1, with 7 bases identical to TRBD1. Germline CDR1 ENHRY, CDR2 SYGVKD. V lost 6 bases to trimming and J lost 5 bases; unmatched junction nucleotides: 4. This CDR3 has 13 residues. Here the CDR3 reads CAIRSDRDNEQFF. CDR3 DNA: TGTGCCATCAGGTCCGACAGGGACAATGAGCAGTTCTTC.

The V and J genes are TRBV10-3 and TRBJ1-6, with 7 bases fitting TRBD1. CDR3 length: 15 residues. Trimming took 0 bases from V and 7 from J; bases not matched to a gene: 3. Germline values: CDR1 ENHRY, CDR2 SYGVKD. In DNA, the CDR3 is TGTGCCATCAGTGAGTCGACAGGGAAGAATTCACCCCTCCACTTT. This gives the protein CAISESTGKNSPLHF.

This clone has more than one count but fewer than ten. The chain joins TRBV28 to TRBJ1-5; D is perhaps TRBD1 (6 bases). The CDR3 totals 17 residues. CDR1 MDHEN and CDR2 SYDVKM come from the germline V gene. V lost 6 bases and J 0 bases, leaving 18 bases between the germline ends. CDR3 amino acids: CASSSDRDTYSNQPQHF. The CDR3 nucleotides read TGTGCCAGCAGCTCGGATCGGGACACCTATAGCAATCAGCCCCAGCATTTT. Looking up the rest from reference TRBV28 and TRBJ1-5 gives the full variable domain: DVKVTQSSRYLVKRTGEKVFLECVQDMDHENMFWYRQDPGLGLRLIYFSYDVKMKEKGDIPEGYSVSREKKERFSLILESASTNQTSMYLCASSSDRDTYSNQPQHFGDGTRLSIL.

This clone was observed a single time. The gene calls are TRBV5-6 and TRBJ2-1; a possible D gene is TRBD1 (5 bases). CDR1 is SGHDT and CDR2 is YYEEEE in the germline V gene. V was trimmed by 5 bases and J by 4 bases, leaving 10 bases between them. The CDR3 runs to 13 residues. As DNA, the CDR3 is TGTGCCAGCAGTCCTCAGGGTTACAATGAGCAGTTCTTC. Its translation: CASSPQGYNEQFF.

As regards this clone: The junction shows a germline mismatch at one end, possibly a read error. The chain recombines TRBV7-9 with TRBJ2-1; the match to TRBD2 covers 8 bases. Germline V lookup: CDR1 SEHNR, CDR2 FQNEAQ (reference sequence). This CDR3 is built from 15 residues. This CDR3 is CSSNILAEPYNEQFF. The CDR3 region has the DNA TGTTCCAGCAACATACTAGCGGAGCCCTACAATGAGCAGTTCTTC.

The chain has TRBV6-5 and TRBJ2-2; 9 positions agree with TRBD2. The CDR3 length is 15 residues. V dropped 2 bases and J dropped 7; count of bases not matched to a gene: 5. The germline CDR1 and CDR2 sequences are MNHEY and SVGAGI. Here the CDR3 reads CASSYLLAGSGELFF. The CDR3 DNA follows: TGTGCCAGCAGTTACCTCCTAGCGGGAAGCGGGGAGCTGTTTTTT.

A remark on this clone: The sample carries other DNA sequences with the same CDR3. This chain links TRBV7-9 with TRBJ1-4, with TRBD1 matching 7 bases. CDR3 length equals 16 residues. From germline, CDR1 is SEHNR and CDR2 FQNEAQ (reference sequence). V gave up 4 bases and J gave up 7 bases; unmatched junction bases: 12. The CDR3 loop is CASSSGSTGRGEKLFF. The CDR3 DNA is TGTGCCAGCAGCTCAGGATCGACAGGGCGCGGTGAAAAACTGTTTTTT. Full variable domain (rest looked up from reference TRBV7-9 and TRBJ1-4): DTGVSQNPRHKITKRGQNVTFRCDPISEHNRLYWYRQTLGQGPEFLTYFQNEAQLEKSRLLSDRFSAERPKGSFSTLEIQRTEQGDSAMYLCASSSGSTGRGEKLFFGSGTQLSVL.

There are a few counts of this clone. J is TRBJ2-7 and V is TRBV9; possibly TRBD2 for D (6 bases). Germline values: CDR1 SGDLS, CDR2 YYNGEE. The germline V and J ends were trimmed by 0 bases and 2 bases, with 12 bases remaining between them. The CDR3 covers 15 residues. The CDR3 DNA is TGTGCCAGCAGCGTAGGGGCTAGCGCCGCCTACGAGCAGTACTTC. Protein product: CASSVGASAAYEQYF.

The rearrangement joins TRBV2 to TRBJ2-2, with D tentatively TRBD2 (7 bases). In germline, CDR1 is SNHLY, CDR2 FYNNEI. The CDR3 spans 15 residues. Trimming left V 3 bases short and J 6 bases short, with 14 bases between. CDR3: CASSEGGASAGELFF. The CDR3 DNA is TGTGCCAGCAGTGAGGGGGGGGCATCTGCCGGGGAGCTGTTTTTT.

V gene TRBV6-1 combines with J gene TRBJ1-5; TRBD1 is a possible D gene (6 bases). V lost 0 bases to trimming and J lost 1 base, with 22 bases between them. Germline V gene lookup returns CDR1 MNHNS and CDR2 SASEGT. The CDR3 totals 20 residues. The CDR3 bases are TGTGCCAGCAGTGAAGCGCCGCCCACAGGGAGCTCCTTGAGCAATCAGCCCCAGCATTTT. It encodes CASSEAPPTGSSLSNQPQHF.

The chain couples TRBV9 to TRBJ2-5; 7 bases agree with TRBD2. Germline CDR1 reads SGDLS; CDR2 reads YYNGEE. Trimming at V came to 3 bases and at J to 3 bases, leaving 5 bases not matched to a gene. The CDR3 runs 14 residues. CDR3 amino acids: CASSAGGGEETQYF. CDR3 nucleotides: TGTGCCAGCAGCGCTGGGGGGGGAGAAGAGACCCAGTACTTC.

The V call is TRBV19, the J call TRBJ1-1, with 10 bases fitting TRBD1. This CDR3 contains 18 residues. CDR1 and CDR2 from the germline V gene are LNHDA and SQIVND (reference sequence). Trimming removed 2 bases from V and 0 bases from J; junction bases left unmatched: 9. The CDR3 spells CASSIIGTGAAMNTEAFF. CDR3 DNA: TGTGCCAGTAGTATAATCGGGACAGGGGCCGCTATGAACACTGAAGCTTTCTTT. The variable domain in full, completed from reference TRBV19 and TRBJ1-1, reads DGGITQSPKYLFRKEGQNVTLSCEQNLNHDAMYWYRQDPGQGLRLIYYSQIVNDFQKGDIAEGYSVSREKKESFPLTVTSAQKNPTAFYLCASSIIGTGAAMNTEAFFGQGTRLTVV.

This chain joins TRBV5-1 and TRBJ2-5, with D possibly matching TRBD1 (6 bases). The CDR3 has 14 residues. The germline V gene has CDR1 SGHRS and CDR2 YFSETQ. The V end lost 1 base, the J end lost 5 bases, and 12 bases lay between the germline ends. The CDR3 coding sequence is TGCGCCAGCAGCTTGCAGGGGATTGGTGAGACCCAGTACTTC. It yields the protein CASSLQGIGETQYF.

The chain has TRBV11-1 and TRBJ2-7; D is undetermined. V was trimmed by 4 bases and J by 4 bases, leaving 14 bases between them. Germline V gene lookup returns CDR1 SGHAT and CDR2 FQDESV (reference sequence). The CDR3 loop spans 14 amino acids. The CDR3 coding sequence is TGTGCCAGCAGCTACCCAGGATCGCCTTACGAGCAGTACTTC. Translating it yields CASSYPGSPYEQYF.

The chain joins TRBV7-9 to TRBJ2-2; D ambiguous. Trimming took 3 bases from V and 9 from J, leaving 8 bases between them. Germline-derived CDR1 and CDR2 are SEHNR and FQNEAQ (reference sequence). CDR3 length: 12 amino acids. The CDR3 protein is CASSFYGRELFF. CDR3 nucleotides: TGTGCCAGCAGCTTTTATGGCAGGGAGCTGTTTTTT.

This chain uses TRBV19 with TRBJ1-2; possible D gene TRBD1, 6 bases. In germline, CDR1 is LNHDA, CDR2 SQIVND (reference sequence). This CDR3 has 16 residues. V lost 4 bases and J 5 bases, leaving 20 bases between the germline ends. The CDR3 loop is CASSNRGGSQGYGYTF. The CDR3 coding sequence is TGTGCCAGTAGTAATCGGGGGGGATCACAGGGATATGGCTACACCTTC.

This sequence joins TRBV18 and TRBJ1-2; TRBD1 aligns across 8 bases. Germline values: CDR1 KGHSH, CDR2 LQKENI. The CDR3 has 14 residues. V trimming: 1 base; J trimming: 4 bases; junction bases outside the gene matches: 2. The CDR3: CASSPQDRVYGYTF. CDR3 nucleotide sequence: TGTGCCAGCTCACCACAGGACAGGGTCTATGGCTACACCTTC.

The chain has TRBV5-4 and TRBJ2-1, with D possibly matching TRBD1 (6 bases). Germline V gene data show CDR1 as SGHNT and CDR2 as YYREEE (reference sequence). The CDR3 length is 15 residues. V dropped 6 bases and J dropped 4 bases, with 17 bases sitting between them. The CDR3 loop reads CASNQRQGLYNEQFF. The CDR3 coding sequence is TGTGCCAGCAACCAACGCCAGGGGCTGTACAATGAGCAGTTCTTC.

The J gene is TRBJ1-2, the V gene TRBV27, with TRBD1 identical over 7 bases. This CDR3 spans 14 amino acids. Germline-derived CDR1 and CDR2 are MNHEY and SMNVEV (reference sequence). The V segment lost 3 bases and the J segment 4 bases; nucleotides outside the gene matches: 5. CDR3 DNA sequence: TGTGCCAGCAGTTTCCGGGCAGGGGGCTATGGCTACACCTTC. This codes for CASSFRAGGYGYTF.

This clone was recorded a few times. The rearrangement joins TRBV30 to TRBJ1-1; 8 bases line up with TRBD1. The germline V gene has CDR1 GTSNPN and CDR2 SVGIG (reference sequence). The CDR3 sequence is 13 residues long. Germline trimming cut 7 bases from V and 2 bases from J; bases unmatched to any gene: 6. The CDR3 sequence: CAFQDRGNTEAFF. As DNA, the CDR3 is TGTGCCTTCCAAGACAGGGGTAACACTGAAGCTTTCTTT.

The chain is built from TRBV9 and TRBJ1-2; D perhaps matches TRBD1 (5 bases). V lost 0 bases to trimming and J lost 2 bases, with 11 bases between them. The CDR3 covers 15 residues. CDR1 is SGDLS and CDR2 is YYNGEE in the germline V gene. The CDR3 DNA reads TGTGCCAGCAGCGTAGCGCAGGGATTGAACTATGGCTACACCTTC. Translated, it gives CASSVAQGLNYGYTF.

The chain uses TRBV19 and TRBJ2-2, with unresolved D. The CDR3 runs 15 residues. V was clipped by 7 bases and J by 0 bases, with 12 bases between them. The germline V gene encodes CDR1 LNHDA and CDR2 SQIVND (reference sequence). CDR3: CASNRQRPNTGELFF. The CDR3 DNA reads TGTGCCAGTAACCGCCAGCGCCCGAACACCGGGGAGCTGTTTTTT. The whole variable domain, remainder taken from reference TRBV19 and TRBJ2-2, is DGGITQSPKYLFRKEGQNVTLSCEQNLNHDAMYWYRQDPGQGLRLIYYSQIVNDFQKGDIAEGYSVSREKKESFPLTVTSAQKNPTAFYLCASNRQRPNTGELFFGEGSRLTVL.